A selection of T cell receptor beta chains follows, all from one sample in a study of T-cell reconstitution after alpha-beta-depleted transplantation in children. One entry per CDR3 protein, called by TCRdb with MiXCR from the PCR reads. This sample carries 450,000 to 550,000 distinct CDR3 sequences, about an eighth of them seen once, and the ten largest clones take about 15%. Source: PBMCs, mostly from graft donor cells, taken 180 days after TCRalphabeta/CD19-depleted stem cell transplant. The receptors stem from a female patient between 2 and 15 years old who had a stem cell transplant for aplastic anemia, so the T cells may come from the graft donor. The CDR3 runs from the conserved cysteine through the conserved F or W. Each record gives: V gene, J gene, D gene, clone size, CDR3 DNA, CDR3 protein. A D gene is named only where the DNA matches it firmly. A clone size is listed for some rows: how often the clone was seen (once, few, many), or a class if it is expanded.

TRBV12-3/TRBV12-4	TRBJ2-3	TRBD2	few	TGTGCCAGCAGTGCTAGCGGGAGCGGCCCAGATACGCAGTATTTT	CASSASGSGPDTQYF
TRBV25-1	TRBJ2-7	NA	NA	TGTGCCAGCAGTGATGCTCCCTACGAGCAGTACTTC	CASSDAPYEQYF
TRBV6-2/TRBV6-3	TRBJ2-2	NA	NA	TGTGCCAGCTTAGGCTGGGTGGCCACCGGGGAGCTGTTTTTT	CASLGWVATGELFF
TRBV5-1	TRBJ1-1	TRBD1	NA	TGCGCCAGCAGGCCTCAGGGGGCTGTGCCCACTGAAGCTTTCTTT	CASRPQGAVPTEAFF
TRBV6-2/TRBV6-3	TRBJ1-1	NA	NA	TGTGCCAGCTTTTTTTCGATGAACACTGAAGCTTTCTTT	CASFFSMNTEAFF
TRBV29-1	TRBJ1-1	TRBD1	NA	TGCAGCGTTGTCAGGGGGCCTTTGAACACTGAAGCTTTCTTT	CSVVRGPLNTEAFF
TRBV5-5	TRBJ1-1	NA	NA	TGTGCCAGCAGCTTGGACGGGGTTTCGCCTGAAGCTTTCTTT	CASSLDGVSPEAFF
TRBV9	TRBJ2-1	TRBD1	few	TGTGCCAGCAGCAAAGGGACAGGGATTGAGGATGAGCAGTTCTTC	CASSKGTGIEDEQFF
TRBV20-1	TRBJ1-1	NA	NA	TGCAGTGCCACCACACGACTTGGGGCTGAAGCTTTCTTT	CSATTRLGAEAFF
TRBV7-8	TRBJ2-1	NA	few	TGTGCCAGCAGCTTAGCGTCCGGGATTCCCTACAATGAGCAGTTCTTC	CASSLASGIPYNEQFF
TRBV27	TRBJ2-3	TRBD2	NA	TGTGCCAGCAGTCGGCCAGGGACTAGCGGGAGAAGCGGTACGCAGTATTTT	CASSRPGTSGRSGTQYF